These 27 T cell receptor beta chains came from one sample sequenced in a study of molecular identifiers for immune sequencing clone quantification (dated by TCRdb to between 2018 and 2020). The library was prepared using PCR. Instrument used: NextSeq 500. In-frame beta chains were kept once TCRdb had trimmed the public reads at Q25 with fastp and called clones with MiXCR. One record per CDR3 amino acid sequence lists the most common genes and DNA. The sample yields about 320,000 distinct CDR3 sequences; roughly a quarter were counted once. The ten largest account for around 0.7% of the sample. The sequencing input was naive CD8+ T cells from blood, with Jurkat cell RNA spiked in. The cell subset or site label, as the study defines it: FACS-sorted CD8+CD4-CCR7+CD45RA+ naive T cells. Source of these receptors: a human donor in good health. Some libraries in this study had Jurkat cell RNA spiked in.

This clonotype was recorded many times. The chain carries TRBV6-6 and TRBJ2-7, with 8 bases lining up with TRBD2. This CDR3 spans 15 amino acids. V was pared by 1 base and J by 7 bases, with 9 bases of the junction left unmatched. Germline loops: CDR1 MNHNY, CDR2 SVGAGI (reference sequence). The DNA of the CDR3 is TGTGCCAGCAGTTACTACGGGGGGGGAGTGGGGGAGCAGTACTTC. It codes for CASSYYGGGVGEQYF.

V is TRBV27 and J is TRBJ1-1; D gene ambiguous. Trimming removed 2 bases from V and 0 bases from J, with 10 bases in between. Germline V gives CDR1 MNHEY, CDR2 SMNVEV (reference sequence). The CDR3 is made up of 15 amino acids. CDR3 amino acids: CASSLNAYMNTEAFF. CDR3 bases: TGTGCCAGCAGTTTAAATGCCTATATGAACACTGAAGCTTTCTTT.

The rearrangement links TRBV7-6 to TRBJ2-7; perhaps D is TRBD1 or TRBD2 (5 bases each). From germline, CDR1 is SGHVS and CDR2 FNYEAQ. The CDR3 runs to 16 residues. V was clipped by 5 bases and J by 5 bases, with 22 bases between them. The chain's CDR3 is CASSEIAPLGDHEQYF. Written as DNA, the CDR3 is TGTGCCAGCAGCGAGATCGCCCCACTGGGGGATCACGAGCAGTACTTC.

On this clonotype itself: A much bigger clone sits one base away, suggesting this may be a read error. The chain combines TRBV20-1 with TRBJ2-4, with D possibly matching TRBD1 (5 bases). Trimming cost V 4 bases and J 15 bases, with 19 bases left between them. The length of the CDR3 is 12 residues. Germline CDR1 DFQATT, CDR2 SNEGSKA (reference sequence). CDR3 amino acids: CSAIDPPDTPYF. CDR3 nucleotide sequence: TGCAGTGCTATAGATCCCCCGGACACCCCGTACTTC.

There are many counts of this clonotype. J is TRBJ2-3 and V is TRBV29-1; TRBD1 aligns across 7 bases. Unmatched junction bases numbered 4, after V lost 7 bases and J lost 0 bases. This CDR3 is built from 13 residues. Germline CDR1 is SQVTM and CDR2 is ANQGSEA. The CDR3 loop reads CSATGSSTDTQYF. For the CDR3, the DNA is TGCAGCGCGACAGGGTCTAGCACAGATACGCAGTATTTT.

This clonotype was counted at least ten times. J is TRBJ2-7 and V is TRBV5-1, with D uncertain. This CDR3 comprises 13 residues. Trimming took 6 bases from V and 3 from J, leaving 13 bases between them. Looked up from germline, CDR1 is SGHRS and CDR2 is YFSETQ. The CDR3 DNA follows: TGCGCCAGCACCGTCGGACGGAACTACGAGCAGTACTTC. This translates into CASTVGRNYEQYF.

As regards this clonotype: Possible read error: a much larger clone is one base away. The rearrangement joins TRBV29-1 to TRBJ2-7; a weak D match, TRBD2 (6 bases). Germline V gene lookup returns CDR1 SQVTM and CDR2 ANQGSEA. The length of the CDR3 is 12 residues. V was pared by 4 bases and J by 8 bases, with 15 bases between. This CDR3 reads CSVVEGSGKQYF. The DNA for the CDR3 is TGCAGCGTTGTGGAGGGGTCAGGCAAGCAGTACTTC.

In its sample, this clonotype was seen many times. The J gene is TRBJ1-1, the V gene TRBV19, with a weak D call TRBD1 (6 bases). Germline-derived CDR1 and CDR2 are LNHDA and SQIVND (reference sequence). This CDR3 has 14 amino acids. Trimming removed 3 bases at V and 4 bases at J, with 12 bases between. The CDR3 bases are TGTGCCAGTAGTATTGTAGCGGGGGCCACTGAAGCTTTCTTT. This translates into CASSIVAGATEAFF.

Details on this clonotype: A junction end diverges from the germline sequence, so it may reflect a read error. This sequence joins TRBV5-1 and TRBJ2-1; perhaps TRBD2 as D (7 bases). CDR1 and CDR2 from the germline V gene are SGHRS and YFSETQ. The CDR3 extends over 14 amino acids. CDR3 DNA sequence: TGCGCCGGCAGCTTGGGGGGCGGGGGCTATGAGCAGTTCTTC. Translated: CAGSLGGGGYEQFF.

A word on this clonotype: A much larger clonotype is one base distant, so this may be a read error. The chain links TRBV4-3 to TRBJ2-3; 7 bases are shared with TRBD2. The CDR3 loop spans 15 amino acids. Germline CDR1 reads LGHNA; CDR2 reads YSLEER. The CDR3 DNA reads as TGCGCCAGCAGCGTTAGCGGGCTAAGCACAGATACGCTGTATTTT. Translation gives CASSVSGLSTDTLYF.

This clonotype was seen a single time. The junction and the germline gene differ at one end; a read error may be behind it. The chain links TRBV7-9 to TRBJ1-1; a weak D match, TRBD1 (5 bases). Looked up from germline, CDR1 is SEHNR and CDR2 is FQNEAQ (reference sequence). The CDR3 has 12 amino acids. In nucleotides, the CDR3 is TGTGCCAGCACAGGGATAAGCACTGAAGCCTTCTTT. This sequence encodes CASTGISTEAFF.

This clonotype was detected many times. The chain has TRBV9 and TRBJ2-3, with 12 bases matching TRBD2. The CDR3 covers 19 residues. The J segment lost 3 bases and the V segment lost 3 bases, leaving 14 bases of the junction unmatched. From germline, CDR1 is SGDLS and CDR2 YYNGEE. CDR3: CASSASDVGLAGFTDTQYF. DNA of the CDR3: TGTGCCAGCAGCGCGTCCGACGTCGGACTAGCGGGGTTTACAGATACGCAGTATTTT.

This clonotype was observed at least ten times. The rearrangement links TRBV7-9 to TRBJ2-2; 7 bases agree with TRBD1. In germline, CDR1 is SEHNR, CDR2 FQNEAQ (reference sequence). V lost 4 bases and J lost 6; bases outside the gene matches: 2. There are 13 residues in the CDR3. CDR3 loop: CASSWTGSGELFF. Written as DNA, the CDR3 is TGTGCCAGCAGCTGGACAGGTTCCGGGGAGCTGTTTTTT.

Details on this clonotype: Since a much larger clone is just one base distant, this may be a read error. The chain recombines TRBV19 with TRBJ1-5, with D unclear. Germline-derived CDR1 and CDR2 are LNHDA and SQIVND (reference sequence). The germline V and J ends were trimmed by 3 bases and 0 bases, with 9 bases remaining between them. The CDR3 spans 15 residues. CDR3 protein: CASSIGPYSNQPQHF. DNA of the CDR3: TGTGCCAGTAGTATCGGGCCATATAGCAATCAGCCCCAGCATTTT.

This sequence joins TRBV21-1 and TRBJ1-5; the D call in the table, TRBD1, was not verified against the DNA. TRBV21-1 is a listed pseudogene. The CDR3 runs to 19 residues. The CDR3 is CASSKVLGQGAFSNQPQHF. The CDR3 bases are TGTGCCAGCAGCAAAGTCCTCGGACAGGGGGCGTTTAGCAATCAGCCCCAGCATTTT.

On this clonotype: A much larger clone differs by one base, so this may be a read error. The CDR3 spells CASRHDRDRVHEQYF. The CDR3 region has the DNA TGTGCCAGCAGGCACGACCGGGACAGGGTGCACGAGCAGTACTTC. The rearrangement uses TRBV28 and TRBJ2-7, with 9 nucleotides matching TRBD1. Trimming at V came to 6 bases and at J to 5 bases, leaving 11 bases not matched to a gene. The CDR3 sequence is 15 residues long. The V gene's germline CDR1 is MDHEN and CDR2 SYDVKM.

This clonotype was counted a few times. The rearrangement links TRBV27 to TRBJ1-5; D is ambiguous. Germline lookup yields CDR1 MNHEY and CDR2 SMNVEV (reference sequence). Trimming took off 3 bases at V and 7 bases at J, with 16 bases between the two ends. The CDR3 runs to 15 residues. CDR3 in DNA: TGTGCCAGCAGTTTTCTTGGGAGTGATGGGCAGCCCCAGCATTTT. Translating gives CASSFLGSDGQPQHF.

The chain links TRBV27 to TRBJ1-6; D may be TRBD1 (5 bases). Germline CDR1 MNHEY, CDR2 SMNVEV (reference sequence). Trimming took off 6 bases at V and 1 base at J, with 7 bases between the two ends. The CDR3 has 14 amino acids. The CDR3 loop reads CASSTGSYNSPLHF. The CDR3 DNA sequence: TGTGCCAGCAGCACAGGTTCCTATAATTCACCCCTCCACTTT.

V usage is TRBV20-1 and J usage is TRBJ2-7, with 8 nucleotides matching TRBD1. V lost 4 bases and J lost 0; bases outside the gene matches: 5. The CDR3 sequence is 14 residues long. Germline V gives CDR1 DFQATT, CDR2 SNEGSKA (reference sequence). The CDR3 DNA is TGCAGTGCTACCCGGGACAGGTTCTCCTACGAGCAGTACTTC. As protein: CSATRDRFSYEQYF.

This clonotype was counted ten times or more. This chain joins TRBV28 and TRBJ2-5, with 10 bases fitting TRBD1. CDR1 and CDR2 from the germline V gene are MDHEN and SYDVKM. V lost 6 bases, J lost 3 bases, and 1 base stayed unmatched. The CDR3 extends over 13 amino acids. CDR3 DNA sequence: TGTGCCAGCAGGGGGACAGGGGAAGAGACCCAGTACTTC. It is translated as CASRGTGEETQYF.

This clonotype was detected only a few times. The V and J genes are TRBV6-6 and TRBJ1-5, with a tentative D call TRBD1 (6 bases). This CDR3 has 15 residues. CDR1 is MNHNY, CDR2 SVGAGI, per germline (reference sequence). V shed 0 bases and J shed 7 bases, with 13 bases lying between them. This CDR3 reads CASSYSGQGNQPQHF. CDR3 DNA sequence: TGTGCCAGCAGTTACTCTGGGCAGGGGAACCAGCCCCAGCATTTT.

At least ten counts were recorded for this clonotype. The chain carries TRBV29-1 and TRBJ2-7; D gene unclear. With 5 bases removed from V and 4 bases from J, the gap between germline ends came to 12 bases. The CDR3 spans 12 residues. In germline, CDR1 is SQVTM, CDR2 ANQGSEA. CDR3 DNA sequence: TGCAGCGTTCAGGACCAGAAGTACGAGCAGTACTTC. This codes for CSVQDQKYEQYF.

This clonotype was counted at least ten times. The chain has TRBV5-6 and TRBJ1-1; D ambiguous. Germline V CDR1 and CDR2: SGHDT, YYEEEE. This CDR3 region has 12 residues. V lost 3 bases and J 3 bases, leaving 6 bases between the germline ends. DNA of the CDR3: TGTGCCAGCAGCTCAGGTTACACTGAAGCTTTCTTT. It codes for CASSSGYTEAFF.

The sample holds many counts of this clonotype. CDR3 nucleotides: TGTGCCAGTAGTCCCCACAACGCAGGGGCAGCAGCTTTCTTT. Encoded protein: CASSPHNAGAAAFF. The rearrangement uses TRBV19 and TRBJ1-1; D perhaps matches TRBD1 (6 bases). With 5 bases removed from V and 10 bases from J, the gap between germline ends came to 20 bases. The CDR3 covers 14 residues. Germline lookup yields CDR1 LNHDA and CDR2 SQIVND (reference sequence).

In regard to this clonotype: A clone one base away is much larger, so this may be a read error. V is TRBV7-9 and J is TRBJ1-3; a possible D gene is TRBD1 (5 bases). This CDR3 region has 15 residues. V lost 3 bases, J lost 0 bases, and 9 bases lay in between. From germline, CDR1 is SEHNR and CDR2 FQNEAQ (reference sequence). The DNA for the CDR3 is TGTGCCAGCAGCTTTCGACAGAGCTCTGGAAACACCATATATTTT. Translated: CASSFRQSSGNTIYF.

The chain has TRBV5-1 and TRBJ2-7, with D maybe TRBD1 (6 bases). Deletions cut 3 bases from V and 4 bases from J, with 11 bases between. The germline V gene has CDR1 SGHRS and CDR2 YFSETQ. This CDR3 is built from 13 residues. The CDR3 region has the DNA TGCGCCAGCAGCTCCGGACAGCTATACGAGCAGTACTTC. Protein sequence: CASSSGQLYEQYF.

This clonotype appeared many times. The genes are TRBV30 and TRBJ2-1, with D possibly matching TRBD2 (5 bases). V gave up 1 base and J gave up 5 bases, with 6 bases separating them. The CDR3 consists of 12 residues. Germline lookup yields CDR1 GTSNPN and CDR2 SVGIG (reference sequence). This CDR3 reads CAWSGTDNEQFF. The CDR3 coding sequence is TGTGCCTGGAGTGGGACTGACAATGAGCAGTTCTTC.